These T cell receptor beta chains were read from a single sample in a study of cytotoxic CD8 clonotypes in ibrutinib-treated CLL. Clones were sequenced by immunoSEQ multiplex PCR, and TCRdb holds only the in-frame ones, with some missing. Of about 250,000 clones listed, roughly 74% are singletons. This material consisted of PBMCs, taken after 24 months of ibrutinib treatment. The origin of the receptors is a human donor with chronic lymphocytic leukemia. The CDR3 runs from the conserved cysteine through the conserved F or W. D genes are given only for firm matches. Rows may omit the clone size; those that give it use once, few, many or a size class.

DNA | CDR3 | size | J | D | V
TGTGCCAGCAGCCTAGGACAGGGGGCTCGGGAGACCCAGTACTTC | CASSLGQGARETQYF | NA | TRBJ2-5 | TRBD1 | TRBV27
TGTGCCAGCACTGCGGACAGGGGAGAGACCCAGTACTTC | CASTADRGETQYF | NA | TRBJ2-5 | TRBD1 | TRBV2
TGTGCCAGCAGCTTATCCCGAAACACCATATATTTT | CASSLSRNTIYF | NA | TRBJ1-3 | NA | TRBV7-9
TGTGCCAGCAGCTTGACAGGGTCCGGGGAGCTGTTTTTT | CASSLTGSGELFF | few | TRBJ2-2 | NA | TRBV5-4
TGCGCCAGCAGCTTAAGGACTACAGATACGCAGTATTTT | CASSLRTTDTQYF | few | TRBJ2-3 | NA | TRBV5-1
TGTGCCTGGAGTAGCGGGAGGCGAGACAATGAGCAGTTCTTC | CAWSSGRRDNEQFF | NA | TRBJ2-1 | TRBD2 | TRBV30
TGTGCCAGCTCACCACGTATGCAGTCCTTTGAGAGTACCGGGGAGCTGTTTTTT | CASSPRMQSFESTGELFF | NA | TRBJ2-2 | NA | TRBV18
TGTGCCAGCAGCTCAGACCCCACAGATACGCAGTATTTT | CASSSDPTDTQYF | NA | TRBJ2-3 | NA | TRBV7-8
TGTGCCAGCAGCGAGGATGAGTTCAATGAGCAGTTCTTC | CASSEDEFNEQFF | NA | TRBJ2-1 | NA | TRBV28
TGTGCCAGCAGCTCGCTCACTACGGAGACCCAGTACTTC | CASSSLTTETQYF | NA | TRBJ2-5 | NA | TRBV7-8
TGTGCCAGCAGCTTGGGGGCTGGGGCCTACGAGCAGTACTTC | CASSLGAGAYEQYF | few | TRBJ2-7 | NA | TRBV7-9
TGTGCCAGCAGTTGGGGAACCGGGACCTACTACGAGCAGTACTTC | CASSWGTGTYYEQYF | NA | TRBJ2-7 | NA | TRBV27
TGTGCCAGCAGTAAGAGACAGGGAGGTGCCTACGAGCAGTACTTC | CASSKRQGGAYEQYF | NA | TRBJ2-7 | NA | TRBV27
TGTGCCAGTAGTTCTCAGACAGGGACCACTGAAGCTTTCTTT | CASSSQTGTTEAFF | NA | TRBJ1-1 | TRBD1 | TRBV19
TGTGCCAGCAGCTGGGGAAACCAAGCTAACTATGGCTACACCTTC | CASSWGNQANYGYTF | NA | TRBJ1-2 | NA | TRBV5-5
TGTGCCAGCAGTCTATCGGGATTTAGGGCCAAAAACATTCAGTACTTC | CASSLSGFRAKNIQYF | NA | TRBJ2-4 | NA | TRBV28
TGTGCCAGCAGTTTGTCGGGACTTCGACCCTACGAGCAGTACTTC | CASSLSGLRPYEQYF | NA | TRBJ2-7 | NA | TRBV27
TGTGCCAGCAGCCGTTCCGGGACAGCTGCCAGTGGCTACACCTTC | CASSRSGTAASGYTF | NA | TRBJ1-2 | TRBD1 | TRBV11-2